The present entry profiles one TCR beta chain with its context. Per the original data handling: Reference gene primer amplification yielded estimated nucleated cell counts. TCRdb's table, derived via immunoSEQ multiplex PCR, lists solely in-frame clones and lacks some. The V and J calls and clone size come from that table; D and trimming were worked out from the DNA. Seen here are about 230,000 clones, approximately 87% observed once, and the top ten hold about 2.5%. The data are from a study of blood T cell repertoires in COVID-19. Germline V gene data show CDR1 as LGHDT and CDR2 as YNNKEL (reference sequence). The CDR3 totals 14 residues. V lost 0 bases, J lost 8 bases, and 13 bases lay in between.

The chain combines TRBV3-1 (or the pseudogene TRBV3-2) with TRBJ1-2; no clear D. This sequence originates from a woman aged 70-85 years with active or convalescent COVID-19. Sequencing was performed on peripheral blood. Here the CDR3 reads CASSQERGLKGYTF. The CDR3 DNA follows: TGTGCCAGCAGCCAAGAACGCGGCCTAAAGGGCTACACCTTC.